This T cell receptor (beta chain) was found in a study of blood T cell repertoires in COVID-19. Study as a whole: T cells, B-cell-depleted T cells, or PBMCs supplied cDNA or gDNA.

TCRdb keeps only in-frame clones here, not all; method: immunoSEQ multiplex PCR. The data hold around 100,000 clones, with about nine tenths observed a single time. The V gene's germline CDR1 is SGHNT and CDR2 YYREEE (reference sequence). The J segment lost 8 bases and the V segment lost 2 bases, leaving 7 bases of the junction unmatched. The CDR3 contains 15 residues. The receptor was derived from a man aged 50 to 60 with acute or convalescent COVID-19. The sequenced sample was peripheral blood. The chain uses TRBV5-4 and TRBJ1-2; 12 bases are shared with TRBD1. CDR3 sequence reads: CASSFRDRGRFGYTF. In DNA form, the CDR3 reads TGTGCCAGCAGCTTCCGGGACAGGGGGCGGTTCGGCTACACCTTC.